This TCR beta chain was sequenced during a study of shared clonotypes between healthy human individuals. This CDR3 contains 12 residues. CDR1 is SEHNR, CDR2 FQNEAQ, per germline (reference sequence). The J segment lost 7 bases and the V segment lost 4 bases, leaving 2 bases of the junction unmatched. Broader study findings: The genetic and exposure-history diversity represented was limited by few donors.

A roughly 220 ng quantity of DNA, about 30,000 T cell genomes, went into the sorted-subset replicate PCRs. Here immunoSEQ multiplex PCR was the method, and the copy in TCRdb shows in-frame clones only, minus some. The sample contains around 2.5 million clones, 80% to 95% of which appear only once. This clone was recorded once. Antigen: not known. The sample consisted of naive CD4+ T cells from PBMCs. The sample's subset: CD45RA+ positively selected. The TCR sequence derives from a man aged 18 to 30 in good health. Some clones in this sample may be carry-over from other donors' samples. The chain links TRBV7-9 to TRBJ2-5; 8 bases align to TRBD2. CDR3: CASSSGGVTQYF. CDR3 nucleotide sequence: TGTGCCAGCAGCTCGGGGGGGGTGACCCAGTACTTC.